This entry lists 9 T cell receptor beta chains sequenced from one sample in a study of cytomegalovirus exposure and HLA in healthy donors. PCR employed 60 Vbeta and 13 Jbeta primers. The protocol was immunoSEQ multiplex PCR, while the TCRdb copy is restricted to in-frame clones and leaves out a portion. The specimen's table records about 120,000 clones. Sequencing was performed on PBMCs. The receptor set was obtained from a young man in good health and CMV-seronegative.

J is TRBJ2-3 and V is TRBV5-6; the match to TRBD1 covers 7 bases. The CDR3 spans 15 residues. V was clipped by 4 bases and J by 2 bases; unmatched bases: 7. The germline CDR1 and CDR2 sequences are SGHDT and YYEEEE. The CDR3 protein is CASSDYRGDTDTQYF. The CDR3, as DNA: TGTGCCAGCAGCGACTACAGGGGCGACACAGATACGCAGTATTTT.

The chain carries TRBV7-2 and TRBJ2-1, with D possibly being TRBD2 (6 bases). The CDR3 covers 11 residues. CDR1 SGHTA and CDR2 FQGNSA come from the germline V gene. V was pared by 8 bases and J by 7 bases, with 9 bases between. CDR3: CASARGNEQFF. CDR3 DNA: TGTGCCAGCGCCCGGGGGAATGAGCAGTTCTTC. The full variable domain, completed using reference TRBV7-2 and TRBJ2-1, is GAGVSQSPSNKVTEKGKDVELRCDPISGHTALYWYRQSLGQGLEFLIYFQGNSAPDKSGLPSDRFSAERTGGSVSTLTIQRTQQEDSAVYLCASARGNEQFFGPGTRLTVL.

The V call is TRBV6-5, the J call TRBJ1-2, with 10 bases identical to TRBD1. The CDR3 consists of 15 residues. Germline V gene sequence: CDR1 MNHEY, CDR2 SVGAGI. J lost 2 bases, V lost 2 bases, and 2 bases had no gene match. The CDR3 region has the DNA TGTGCCAGCAGTTACGCGACAGGGGGCAACTATGGCTACACCTTC. It translates to CASSYATGGNYGYTF.

J is TRBJ2-7 and V is TRBV5-1, with D tentatively TRBD1 (6 bases). CDR3 size: 15 residues. With 0 bases removed from V and 1 base from J, the gap between germline ends came to 11 bases. Germline V gene lookup returns CDR1 SGHRS and CDR2 YFSETQ. Here the CDR3 DNA reads TGCGCCAGCAGCTTGGCCCAGGGGCCTTCCTACGAGCAGTACTTC. This gives the protein CASSLAQGPSYEQYF. The entire variable domain, with the rest obtained from reference TRBV5-1 and TRBJ2-7, is as follows: KAGVTQTPRYLIKTRGQQVTLSCSPISGHRSVSWYQQTPGQGLQFLFEYFSETQRNKGNFPGRFSGRQFSNSRSEMNVSTLELGDSALYLCASSLAQGPSYEQYFGPGTRLTVT.

V gene TRBV27 combines with J gene TRBJ2-6; no clear D. CDR1 MNHEY and CDR2 SMNVEV come from the germline V gene (reference sequence). Deletions cut 5 bases from V and 0 bases from J, with 8 bases between. The CDR3 has 15 amino acids. CDR3 amino acids: CASSSHSSGANVLTF. Written as DNA, the CDR3 is TGTGCCAGCAGTAGTCACAGCTCTGGGGCCAACGTCCTGACTTTC.

The V and J genes are TRBV5-4 and TRBJ1-6; D not resolved. V lost 4 bases, J lost 3 bases, and 11 bases lay in between. This CDR3 is 15 amino acids long. Germline V gives CDR1 SGHNT, CDR2 YYREEE (reference sequence). The CDR3: CASSPTPDYNSPLHF. CDR3 sequence (DNA): TGTGCCAGCAGCCCGACACCGGACTATAATTCACCCCTCCACTTT.

The chain recombines TRBV9 with TRBJ2-1, with D possibly TRBD1 on 7 matching bases. V was shortened by 0 bases and J by 6 bases, with 16 bases between the two germline ends. Looked up from germline, CDR1 is SGDLS and CDR2 is YYNGEE. The CDR3 totals 16 residues. The CDR3 coding sequence is TGTGCCAGCAGCGTAGCTAGCGAGGGGGCGCGCAATGAGCAGTTCTTC. Translated, it gives CASSVASEGARNEQFF.

This chain connects TRBV30 to TRBJ1-2; possible D gene TRBD1, 5 bases. The CDR3 runs to 13 residues. Germline lookup yields CDR1 GTSNPN and CDR2 SVGIG (reference sequence). Trimming removed 4 bases at V and 4 bases at J, with 13 bases between. CDR3 nucleotide sequence: TGTGCCTGGACCCACGGGGGATCCTATGGCTACACCTTC. Translating gives CAWTHGGSYGYTF.

The V and J genes are TRBV5-5 and TRBJ2-3; 11 nucleotides agree with TRBD2. V lost 3 bases, J lost 5 bases, and 5 bases stayed unmatched. The CDR3 consists of 15 residues. Germline lookup yields CDR1 SGHKS and CDR2 YYEKEE (reference sequence). This CDR3 is CASSWGTSGGDTQYF. The CDR3 DNA is TGTGCCAGCAGCTGGGGGACTAGCGGAGGAGATACGCAGTATTTT.